The sequence of this T cell receptor (beta chain) was determined in a study of response to subunit inactivated influenza vaccine. The CDR3 runs to 13 residues. The junction had 4 bases not matched to a gene; V was cut back by 10 bases and J by 4 bases. Per the germline V gene, CDR1 is MNHNS and CDR2 is SASEGT. This clonotype was seen at least ten times. A single record per CDR3 protein comes from TCRdb applying MiXCR to the RT-PCR reads. The sample shows about 190,000 distinct CDR3 sequences, about an eighth of them seen only once. This rearrangement joins TRBV6-1 to TRBJ2-1, with TRBD2 matching over 10 bases. The source material was CD8+ T cells sorted from PBMCs, sampled around 5 days after vaccination. The sequence was collected from a man aged 45-65 years who received an inactivated influenza vaccine. The CDR3 DNA is TGTGCCACCGGACTAGCGGAGTACAATGAGCAGTTCTTC. As protein: CATGLAEYNEQFF.